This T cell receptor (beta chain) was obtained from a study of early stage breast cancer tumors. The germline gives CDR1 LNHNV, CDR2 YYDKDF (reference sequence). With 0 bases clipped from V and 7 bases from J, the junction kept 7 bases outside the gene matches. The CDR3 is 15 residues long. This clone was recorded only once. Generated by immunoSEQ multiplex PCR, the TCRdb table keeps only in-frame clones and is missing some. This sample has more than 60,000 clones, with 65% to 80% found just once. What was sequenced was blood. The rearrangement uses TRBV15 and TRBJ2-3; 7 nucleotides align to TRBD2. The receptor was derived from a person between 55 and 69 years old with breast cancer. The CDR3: CATSRDYRAGNTQYF. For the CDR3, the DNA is TGTGCCACCAGCAGAGATTACAGAGCGGGGAATACGCAGTATTTT.